These T cell receptor beta chains were read from a single sample in a study of blood T cell repertoires in COVID-19. Profiled with immunoSEQ multiplex PCR; TCRdb holds only in-frame clones, not every one. The data hold under 350,000 clones, with approximately 86% observed a single time. Material for sequencing was PBMCs or T cells enriched from blood (not recorded which). The receptor set was obtained from a woman in her thirties or forties with acute COVID-19. CDR3s include the opening cysteine and the closing phenylalanine or tryptophan. D genes are given only for firm matches. Clone size is shown for a subset of rows, as once, few, many or a class of expanded clone.

D: TRBD2
size: .
V: TRBV6-2/TRBV6-3
J: TRBJ2-5
CDR3: CASSPMTSGRETQYF
DNA: TGTGCCAGCAGCCCCATGACTAGCGGGAGAGAGACCCAGTACTTC

D: .
size: .
V: TRBV2
J: TRBJ1-2
CDR3: CASKFRGNYGYTF
DNA: TGTGCCAGCAAGTTCCGGGGAAACTATGGCTACACCTTC

D: TRBD1
size: .
V: TRBV19
J: TRBJ1-2
CDR3: CASSIAGQGNYGYTF
DNA: TGTGCCAGTAGTATTGCGGGACAGGGTAACTATGGCTACACCTTC

D: .
size: .
V: TRBV5-6
J: TRBJ1-4
CDR3: CASSLLNLDSNEKLFF
DNA: TGTGCCAGCAGCTTGTTAAATTTAGACTCTAATGAAAAACTGTTTTTT

D: .
size: .
V: TRBV28
J: TRBJ1-5
CDR3: CASSTTGTRGNQPQHF
DNA: TGTGCCAGCAGCACTACGGGGACAAGAGGCAATCAGCCCCAGCATTTT

D: TRBD1
size: .
V: TRBV5-4
J: TRBJ1-5
CDR3: CASSFLGQGSPGNQPQHF
DNA: TGTGCCAGCAGCTTTCTAGGACAGGGCTCTCCCGGCAATCAGCCCCAGCATTTT

D: .
size: .
V: TRBV5-4
J: TRBJ2-7
CDR3: CASSLGVASQSEQYF
DNA: TGTGCCAGCAGCCTTGGGGTAGCGAGCCAATCCGAGCAGTACTTC

D: .
size: .
V: TRBV11-2
J: TRBJ2-5
CDR3: CASSSVGLRGETQYF
DNA: TGTGCCAGCAGCTCCGTGGGACTTCGAGGAGAGACCCAGTACTTC

D: .
size: .
V: TRBV7-9
J: TRBJ1-3
CDR3: CASSPRTAGNTIYF
DNA: TGTGCCAGCAGCCCGAGGACAGCTGGAAACACCATATATTTT

D: .
size: .
V: TRBV7-2
J: TRBJ2-3
CDR3: CASSLVGSYDSAADTQYF
DNA: TGTGCCAGCAGCTTAGTAGGGTCGTACGACAGTGCCGCAGATACGCAGTATTTT

D: .
size: .
V: TRBV27
J: TRBJ1-1
CDR3: CASSQKGPSRGNTEAFF
DNA: TGTGCCAGCAGTCAAAAGGGGCCCTCTAGGGGGAACACTGAAGCTTTCTTT

D: .
size: .
V: TRBV19
J: TRBJ1-5
CDR3: CASSIIGPKNQPQHF
DNA: TGTGCCAGTAGTATAATTGGGCCAAAGAATCAGCCCCAGCATTTT

D: .
size: few
V: TRBV29-1
J: TRBJ1-1
CDR3: CSVVGGVPIAFF
DNA: TGCAGCGTTGTGGGGGGTGTCCCAATAGCTTTCTTT

D: .
size: .
V: TRBV2
J: TRBJ2-5
CDR3: CASRTTGVETQYF
DNA: TGTGCCAGCAGGACAACGGGGGTAGAGACCCAGTACTTC

D: .
size: .
V: TRBV27
J: TRBJ2-1
CDR3: CASRGLATNEQFF
DNA: TGTGCCAGCAGGGGACTTGCGACCAATGAGCAGTTCTTC

D: TRBD1
size: .
V: TRBV2
J: TRBJ2-1
CDR3: CASRGQANEQFF
DNA: TGTGCCAGCAGGGGACAGGCCAATGAGCAGTTCTTC

D: TRBD1
size: .
V: TRBV10-3
J: TRBJ1-6
CDR3: CAIRAGQSTPGGSPLHF
DNA: TGTGCCATTCGCGCGGGACAGTCGACTCCTGGGGGCTCACCCCTCCACTTT

D: .
size: few
V: TRBV28
J: TRBJ1-4
CDR3: CASSTSRGGREKLFF
DNA: TGTGCCAGCAGCACTAGTCGGGGGGGGCGGGAAAAACTGTTTTTT

D: .
size: .
V: TRBV5-1
J: TRBJ1-1
CDR3: CASSFGIPGMNTEAFF
DNA: TGCGCCAGCAGCTTTGGAATCCCAGGCATGAACACTGAAGCTTTCTTT

D: .
size: once
V: TRBV6-5
J: TRBJ1-5
CDR3: CASSYWAPSRDQPQHF
DNA: TGTGCCAGCAGTTACTGGGCGCCTTCCAGGGATCAGCCCCAGCATTTT

D: .
size: .
V: TRBV7-2
J: TRBJ2-1
CDR3: CASSSGISYNEQFF
DNA: TGTGCCAGCAGCTCCGGGATCTCCTACAATGAGCAGTTCTTC

D: .
size: .
V: TRBV7-8
J: TRBJ2-1
CDR3: CASSLASGNTYNEQFF
DNA: TGTGCCAGCAGCTTAGCTTCCGGGAACACCTACAATGAGCAGTTCTTC

D: .
size: once
V: TRBV9
J: TRBJ1-5
CDR3: CASSTGVHSNQPQHF
DNA: TGTGCCAGCAGCACAGGAGTCCATAGCAATCAGCCCCAGCATTTT

D: .
size: .
V: TRBV6-1
J: TRBJ1-2
CDR3: CASSEPSEGVGYTF
DNA: TGTGCCAGCAGTGAACCAAGCGAGGGGGTCGGCTACACCTTC

D: TRBD2
size: .
V: TRBV10-3
J: TRBJ2-3
CDR3: CATLAGGPNTQYF
DNA: TGTGCCACTCTAGCGGGGGGGCCCAATACGCAGTATTTT

D: .
size: .
V: TRBV21-1
J: TRBJ2-3
CDR3: CASSLDAGFSTDTQYF
DNA: TGTGCCAGCAGCCTTGATGCAGGATTTAGCACAGATACGCAGTATTTT

D: TRBD1
size: .
V: TRBV7-9
J: TRBJ2-7
CDR3: CASSLGSGGSEQYF
DNA: TGTGCCAGCAGCTTAGGGTCAGGGGGATCCGAGCAGTACTTC

D: TRBD1
size: few
V: TRBV11-2
J: TRBJ1-2
CDR3: CASSQSRTGGRGYTF
DNA: TGTGCCAGCAGCCAATCCAGGACAGGGGGTAGAGGCTACACCTTC

D: .
size: once
V: TRBV2
J: TRBJ1-3
CDR3: CASIAAGNTIYF
DNA: TGTGCCAGCATAGCTGCTGGAAACACCATATATTTT

D: .
size: .
V: TRBV6-5
J: TRBJ1-6
CDR3: CASSRARQDNSPLHF
DNA: TGTGCCAGCAGCCGCGCTCGACAGGATAATTCACCCCTCCACTTT

D: TRBD2
size: .
V: TRBV10-3
J: TRBJ2-3
CDR3: CAISESTRTSGTDTQYF
DNA: TGTGCCATCAGTGAGTCGACTCGAACTAGCGGCACAGATACGCAGTATTTT

D: .
size: .
V: TRBV7-2
J: TRBJ1-1
CDR3: CASSLAEGPKAFF
DNA: TGTGCCAGCAGCTTAGCGGAGGGGCCTAAAGCTTTCTTT

D: .
size: .
V: TRBV27
J: TRBJ1-6
CDR3: CASSLWGENNSPLHF
DNA: TGTGCCAGCAGTTTATGGGGGGAGAATAATTCACCCCTCCACTTT

D: .
size: .
V: TRBV2
J: TRBJ2-4
CDR3: CASSADSIGKNIQYF
DNA: TGTGCCAGCAGTGCCGACAGCATTGGCAAAAACATTCAGTACTTC

D: .
size: many
V: TRBV18
J: TRBJ1-3
CDR3: CASSSSQFSGNTIYF
DNA: TGTGCCAGCTCATCCTCACAGTTCTCTGGAAACACCATATATTTT